Sequencing of this T cell receptor (beta chain) was carried out in a study of read filtering for tumor transcriptome and immune sequencing. Overall study context: The cohort had 17 men and more than 11 women aged about 45 to 90, mean roughly 66 years. After DNase treatment, RNA was made into whole-transcriptome libraries. Whole-study findings and limits: The CD138-negative fraction was mixed bone marrow immune cells, not pure T cells.

For this clonotype: Its antigen is unknown. Mismatch with germline at one junction end may stem from a read error.

CDR1 SGDLS and CDR2 YYNGEE come from the germline V gene. The CDR3 loop spans 15 amino acids. Molecular barcoded adaptors covering alpha/delta and beta/gamma chains were used on approximately 400 ng RNA. MiXCR, applied by TCRdb to the reads, yields one record per CDR3 protein. Of roughly 60,000 distinct CDR3 sequences in the sample, 20% to 25% were seen once. The V and J genes are TRBV9 and TRBJ2-1; no firm D call. The TCR sequence derives from a donor at least 40 years old with multiple myeloma. Specimen: a population of CD138-negative cells sorted from bone marrow. The CDR3 sequence: CASSRRYDPYHEQFF. The CDR3 DNA is TGTGCCAGCAGCCGGCGGTACGACCCCTACCATGAGCAGTTCTTC.